These 22 T cell receptor beta chains were all obtained from the same sample, sequenced in a study of blood T cell repertoires in COVID-19. Only in-frame clones appear in the TCRdb table, and some are missing; sequencing was by immunoSEQ multiplex PCR. Of roughly 200,000 clones listed, roughly nine tenths are singletons. The sequenced sample was peripheral blood. The source is a woman younger than 45 with active or convalescent COVID-19.

This chain uses TRBV29-1 with TRBJ2-1; D is unclear. Trimming shortened V by 4 bases and J by 0 bases, and 7 bases separated the two germline ends. The CDR3 totals 13 residues. Germline lookup yields CDR1 SQVTM and CDR2 ANQGSEA. The CDR3 reads CSVVVSSYNEQFF. The CDR3 DNA reads TGCAGCGTTGTGGTGAGCTCCTACAATGAGCAGTTCTTC.

The rearrangement uses TRBV15 and TRBJ1-5; D gene unclear. The CDR3 spans 14 residues. V was trimmed by 3 bases and J by 4 bases, leaving 10 bases between them. The germline CDR1 and CDR2 sequences are LNHNV and YYDKDF (reference sequence). CDR3 nucleotide sequence: TGTGCCACCAGCAGGCTCCAGTCAAATCAGCCCCAGCATTTT. Translating it yields CATSRLQSNQPQHF.

This CDR3 is CASSLWRYNYGYTF. CDR3 sequence (DNA): TGTGCCAGCAGCTTATGGCGGTATAACTATGGCTACACCTTC. The V call is TRBV7-2, the J call TRBJ1-2; no clear D gene. CDR1 is SGHTA, CDR2 FQGNSA, per germline. Trimming left V 2 bases short and J 1 base short, with 8 bases between. The CDR3 is 14 amino acids.

The V call is TRBV6-5, the J call TRBJ1-2; 12 nucleotides line up with TRBD1. Germline V gene data show CDR1 as MNHEY and CDR2 as SVGAGI. The CDR3 has 15 residues. V lost 6 bases, J lost 5 bases, and 7 bases stayed unmatched. CDR3 sequence: CASRKGTGGAYGYTF. The CDR3 bases are TGTGCCAGCAGAAAAGGGACAGGGGGCGCTTATGGCTACACCTTC.

This clone was detected once. J is TRBJ2-1 and V is TRBV27; 15 bases agree with TRBD2. The germline V gene has CDR1 MNHEY and CDR2 SMNVEV (reference sequence). V lost 6 bases and J lost 7; bases outside the gene matches: 10. The CDR3 sequence is 17 residues long. CDR3 sequence reads: CASSLRTSGGARNEQFF. CDR3 bases: TGTGCCAGCAGCCTCCGGACTAGCGGGGGGGCGAGGAATGAGCAGTTCTTC.

The chain joins TRBV19 to TRBJ2-2, with 12 nucleotides matching TRBD1. The CDR3 has 16 residues. With V trimmed by 1 base and J by 8 bases, 5 bases remained unmatched. Germline V lookup: CDR1 LNHDA, CDR2 SQIVND (reference sequence). The CDR3 loop reads CASSIGDRGLSGELFF. DNA for the CDR3: TGTGCCAGTAGTATAGGGGACAGGGGGCTATCTGGGGAGCTGTTTTTT.

The chain is built from TRBV7-9 and TRBJ2-5; tentatively, D is TRBD1 (5 bases). Germline V gives CDR1 SEHNR, CDR2 FQNEAQ (reference sequence). Deletions cut 3 bases from V and 4 bases from J, with 12 bases between. The CDR3 totals 14 residues. This CDR3 reads CASSFSSGSETQYF. The CDR3 DNA follows: TGTGCCAGCAGCTTCAGCTCAGGGTCAGAGACCCAGTACTTC.

This clone has a handful of counts. The chain employs TRBV19 and TRBJ1-3; 9 bases align to TRBD1. V was clipped by 4 bases and J by 1 base; unmatched bases: 8. The germline V gene encodes CDR1 LNHDA and CDR2 SQIVND (reference sequence). The CDR3 sequence is 17 residues long. CDR3 in amino acids: CASSTTGQGGSGNTIYF. The CDR3 DNA reads as TGTGCCAGTAGTACCACGGGACAGGGTGGATCTGGAAACACCATATATTTT.

The rearrangement links TRBV5-1 to TRBJ2-1; unclear D gene. This CDR3 comprises 14 residues. Trimming took 2 bases from V and 7 from J, leaving 13 bases between them. The germline CDR1 and CDR2 sequences are SGHRS and YFSETQ. The CDR3 sequence: CASSFSSTRNEQFF. Here the CDR3 DNA reads TGCGCCAGCAGCTTCAGCAGTACGAGGAATGAGCAGTTCTTC.

V and J are TRBV19 and TRBJ2-7; TRBD1 matches at 7 bases. Per the germline V gene, CDR1 is LNHDA and CDR2 is SQIVND (reference sequence). The CDR3 length is 14 residues. J was trimmed by 3 bases and V by 2 bases; bases with no gene match: 4. The CDR3 sequence: CASSIYRDSYEQYF. The CDR3 nucleotides are TGTGCCAGTAGTATATACCGGGACAGCTACGAGCAGTACTTC.

The V call is TRBV2, the J call TRBJ1-2; D is unresolved. V lost 1 base to trimming and J lost 3 bases, with 6 bases between them. Looked up from germline, CDR1 is SNHLY and CDR2 is FYNNEI. This CDR3 contains 13 residues. As DNA, the CDR3 is TGTGCCAGCAGTGAAGGGCAGGACTATGGCTACACCTTC. It encodes CASSEGQDYGYTF. Based on the CDR3 plus reference TRBV2 and TRBJ1-2, the full variable domain is EPEVTQTPSHQVTQMGQEVILRCVPISNHLYFYWYRQILGQKVEFLVSFYNNEISEKSEIFDDQFSVERPDGSNFTLKIRSTKLEDSAMYFCASSEGQDYGYTFGSGTRLTVV.

The chain links TRBV7-9 to TRBJ2-5, with 7 bases lining up with TRBD2. Germline CDR1 SEHNR, CDR2 FQNEAQ (reference sequence). This CDR3 region has 14 residues. V was pared by 5 bases and J by 1 base, with 4 bases of the junction left unmatched. The CDR3 bases are TGTGCCAGCAGCCTGACTAGCCCCCAAGAGACCCAGTACTTC. This gives the protein CASSLTSPQETQYF.

The chain has TRBV19 and TRBJ2-1; TRBD1 agrees at 7 bases. Germline CDR1 and CDR2: LNHDA and SQIVND (reference sequence). V lost 6 bases to trimming and J lost 5 bases; unmatched junction nucleotides: 4. CDR3 size: 13 residues. In nucleotides, the CDR3 is TGTGCCAGTAGCCAGGGACAGAACAATGAGCAGTTCTTC. Encoded protein: CASSQGQNNEQFF.

This chain joins TRBV4-2 and TRBJ2-1, with unresolved D. V was cut by 0 bases and J by 5 bases, with 2 bases left in between. The CDR3 contains 12 residues. Germline V lookup: CDR1 LGHNA, CDR2 YNFKEQ. For the CDR3, the DNA is TGTGCCAGCAGCCAAGACGACAATGAGCAGTTCTTC. This translates into CASSQDDNEQFF.

This clone appeared a single time. The chain combines TRBV20-1 with TRBJ1-1; TRBD1 matches 7 bases. This CDR3 has 11 amino acids. Germline V CDR1 and CDR2: DFQATT, SNEGSKA (reference sequence). The CDR3 here is CLGQLNTEAFF. The CDR3 nucleotides read TGCCTGGGACAGTTGAACACTGAAGCTTTCTTT.

The chain recombines TRBV5-1 with TRBJ2-3; 8 nucleotides match TRBD1. The CDR3 is 17 amino acids. Germline assignment: CDR1 SGHRS and CDR2 YFSETQ. The V and J ends lost 0 bases and 1 base, in that order; junction bases with no gene match: 7. This CDR3 is CASSLGSQGARTDTQYF. CDR3 DNA: TGCGCCAGCAGCTTGGGATCCCAGGGGGCCCGCACAGATACGCAGTATTTT.

The genes are TRBV10-1 and TRBJ2-3, with a possible D match to TRBD2 (5 bases). The V gene's germline CDR1 is WNHNN and CDR2 SYGVQD (reference sequence). There are 12 residues in the CDR3. V lost 6 bases and J lost 6, with 10 bases in between. The CDR3 protein is CASSPGIDTQYF. CDR3 bases: TGCGCCAGCAGCCCCGGGATCGATACGCAGTATTTT.

This clone showed up just a few times. The V and J genes are TRBV21-1 and TRBJ1-6. TRBV21-1 is a pseudogene segment. The CDR3 covers 16 residues. CDR3 DNA: TGTGCCAGCAGCAAAAATCCGGGGACCTATAATTCACCCCTCCACTTT. Encoded protein: CASSKNPGTYNSPLHF.

The chain employs TRBV7-2 and TRBJ2-7; no clear D gene. The CDR3 consists of 13 residues. Germline V lookup: CDR1 SGHTA, CDR2 FQGNSA. Trimming removed 1 base from V and 3 bases from J, with 7 bases in between. The CDR3 DNA follows: TGTGCCAGCAGCTTAGGTGTAGTCTACGAGCAGTACTTC. Translating it yields CASSLGVVYEQYF.

This sequence joins TRBV30 and TRBJ1-4, with 11 bases lining up with TRBD1. Germline CDR1 is GTSNPN and CDR2 is SVGIG (reference sequence). The length of the CDR3 is 17 residues. V lost 3 bases and J lost 1; bases outside the gene matches: 7. CDR3 in amino acids: CAWSPTGQGVTNEKLFF. For the CDR3, the DNA is TGTGCCTGGAGCCCTACGGGACAGGGGGTAACTAATGAAAAACTGTTTTTT.

V usage is TRBV7-9 and J usage is TRBJ2-7; 10 bases are shared with TRBD1. The CDR3 is 17 residues long. The V and J ends lost 5 bases and 4 bases, in that order; junction bases with no gene match: 14. The V gene's germline CDR1 is SEHNR and CDR2 FQNEAQ (reference sequence). The CDR3 nucleotides read TGTGCCAGCAGCCCTCTACCCGGGACAGGGGATCTGTACGAGCAGTACTTC. The encoded protein is CASSPLPGTGDLYEQYF.

This chain links TRBV23-1 with TRBJ2-7; D gene unclear. TRBV23-1 qualifies as an ORF whose function is uncertain. The CDR3 is made up of 15 amino acids. V lost 7 bases, J lost 0 bases, and 16 bases lay in between. Here the CDR3 DNA reads TGCGCCAGCAAGACAACATCAGAAAGCTCCTACGAGCAGTACTTC. Translated: CASKTTSESSYEQYF.